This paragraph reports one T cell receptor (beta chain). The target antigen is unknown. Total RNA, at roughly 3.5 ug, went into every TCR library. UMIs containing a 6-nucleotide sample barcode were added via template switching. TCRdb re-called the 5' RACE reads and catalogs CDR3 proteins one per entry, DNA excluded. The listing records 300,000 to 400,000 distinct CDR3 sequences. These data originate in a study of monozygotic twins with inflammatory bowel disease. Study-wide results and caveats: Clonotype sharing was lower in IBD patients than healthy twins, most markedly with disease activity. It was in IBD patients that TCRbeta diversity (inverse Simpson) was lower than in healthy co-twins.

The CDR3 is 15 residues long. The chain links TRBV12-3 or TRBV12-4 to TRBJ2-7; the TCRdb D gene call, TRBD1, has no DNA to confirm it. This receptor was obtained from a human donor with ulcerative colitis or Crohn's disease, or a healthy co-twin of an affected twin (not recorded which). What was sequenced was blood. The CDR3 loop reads CASSLQAGIFHEQYF.